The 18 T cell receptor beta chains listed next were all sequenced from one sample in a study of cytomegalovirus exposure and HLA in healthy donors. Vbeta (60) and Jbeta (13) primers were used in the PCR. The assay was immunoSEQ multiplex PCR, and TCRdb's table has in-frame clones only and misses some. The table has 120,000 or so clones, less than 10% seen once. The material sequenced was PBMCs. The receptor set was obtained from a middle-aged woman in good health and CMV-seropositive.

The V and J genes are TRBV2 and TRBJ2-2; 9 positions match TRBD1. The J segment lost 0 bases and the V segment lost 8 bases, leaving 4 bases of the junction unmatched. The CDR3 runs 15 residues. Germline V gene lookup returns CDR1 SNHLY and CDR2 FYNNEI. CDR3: CASARDRANTGELFF. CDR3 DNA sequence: TGTGCCAGCGCCCGGGACAGGGCGAACACCGGGGAGCTGTTTTTT. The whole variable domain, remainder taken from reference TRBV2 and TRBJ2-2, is EPEVTQTPSHQVTQMGQEVILRCVPISNHLYFYWYRQILGQKVEFLVSFYNNEISEKSEIFDDQFSVERPDGSNFTLKIRSTKLEDSAMYFCASARDRANTGELFFGEGSRLTVL.

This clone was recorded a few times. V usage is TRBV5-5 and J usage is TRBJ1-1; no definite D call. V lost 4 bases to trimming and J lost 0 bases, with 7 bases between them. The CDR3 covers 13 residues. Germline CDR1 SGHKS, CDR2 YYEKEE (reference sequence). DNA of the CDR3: TGTGCCAGCAGCGGGCATATGAACACTGAAGCTTTCTTT. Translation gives CASSGHMNTEAFF.

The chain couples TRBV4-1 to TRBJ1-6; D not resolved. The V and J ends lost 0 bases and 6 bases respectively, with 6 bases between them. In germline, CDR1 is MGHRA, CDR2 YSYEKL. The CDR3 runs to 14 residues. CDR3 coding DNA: TGCGCCAGCAGCCAAGATTCCGTTAATTCACCCCTCCACTTT. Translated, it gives CASSQDSVNSPLHF.

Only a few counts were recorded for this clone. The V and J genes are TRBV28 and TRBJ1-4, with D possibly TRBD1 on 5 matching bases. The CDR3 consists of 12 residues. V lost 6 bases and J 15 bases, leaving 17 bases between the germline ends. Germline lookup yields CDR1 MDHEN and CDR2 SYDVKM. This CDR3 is CASSRDGGEVFF. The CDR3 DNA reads TGTGCCAGCAGCCGGGACGGGGGTGAGGTGTTTTTT.

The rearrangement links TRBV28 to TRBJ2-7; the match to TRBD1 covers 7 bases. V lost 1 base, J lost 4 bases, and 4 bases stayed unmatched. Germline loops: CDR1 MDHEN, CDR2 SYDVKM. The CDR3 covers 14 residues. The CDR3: CASSLFRGMYEQYF. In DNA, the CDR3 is TGTGCCAGCAGTTTATTCAGGGGGATGTACGAGCAGTACTTC.

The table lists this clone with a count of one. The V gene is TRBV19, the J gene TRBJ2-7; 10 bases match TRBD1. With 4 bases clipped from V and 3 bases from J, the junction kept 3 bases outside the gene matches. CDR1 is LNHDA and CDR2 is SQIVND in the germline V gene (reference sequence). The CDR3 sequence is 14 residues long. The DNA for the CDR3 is TGTGCCAGTAGTAAGGACAGGGGGAACTACGAGCAGTACTTC. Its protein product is CASSKDRGNYEQYF.

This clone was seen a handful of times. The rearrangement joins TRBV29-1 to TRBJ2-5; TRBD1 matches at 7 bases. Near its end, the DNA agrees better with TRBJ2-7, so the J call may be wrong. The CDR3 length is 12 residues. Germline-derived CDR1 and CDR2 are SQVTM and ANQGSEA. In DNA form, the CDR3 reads TGCAGCGTTGAAAGACAGGGCTACGAGCAGTACTTC. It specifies CSVERQGYEQYF.

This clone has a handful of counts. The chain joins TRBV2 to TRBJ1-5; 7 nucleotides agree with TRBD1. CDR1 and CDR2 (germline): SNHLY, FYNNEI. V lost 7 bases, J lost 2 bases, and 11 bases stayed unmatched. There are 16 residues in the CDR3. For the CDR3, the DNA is TGTGCCAGCACTCGCTGGCAGGGGGTGGGCAATCAGCCCCAGCATTTT. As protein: CASTRWQGVGNQPQHF.

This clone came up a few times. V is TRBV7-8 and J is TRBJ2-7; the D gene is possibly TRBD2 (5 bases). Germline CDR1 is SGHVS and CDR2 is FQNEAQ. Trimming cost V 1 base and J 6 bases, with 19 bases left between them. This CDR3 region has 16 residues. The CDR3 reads CASSLVRILVTAEQYF. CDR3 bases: TGTGCCAGCAGCTTAGTGCGGATACTAGTAACGGCCGAGCAGTACTTC.

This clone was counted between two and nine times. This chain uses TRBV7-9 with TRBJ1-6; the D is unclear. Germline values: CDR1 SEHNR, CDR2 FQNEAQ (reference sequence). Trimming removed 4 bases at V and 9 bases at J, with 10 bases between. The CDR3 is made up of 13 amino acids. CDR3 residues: CASSYPSGSPLHF. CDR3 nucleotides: TGTGCCAGCAGCTACCCTTCCGGTTCACCCCTCCACTTT.

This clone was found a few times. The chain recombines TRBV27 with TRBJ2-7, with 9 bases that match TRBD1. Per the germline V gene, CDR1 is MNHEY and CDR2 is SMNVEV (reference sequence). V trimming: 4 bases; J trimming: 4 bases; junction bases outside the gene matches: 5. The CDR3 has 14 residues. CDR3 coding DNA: TGTGCCAGCAGTTCACAGGGGGCAGCGTACGAGCAGTACTTC. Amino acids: CASSSQGAAYEQYF.

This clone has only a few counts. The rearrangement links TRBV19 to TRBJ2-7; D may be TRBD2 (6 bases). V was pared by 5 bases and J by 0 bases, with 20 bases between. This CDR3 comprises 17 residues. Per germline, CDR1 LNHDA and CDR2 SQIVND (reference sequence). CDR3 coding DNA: TGTGCCAGTAGTTTTCAAGGGACGGGACTGAGCTCCTACGAGCAGTACTTC. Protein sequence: CASSFQGTGLSSYEQYF.

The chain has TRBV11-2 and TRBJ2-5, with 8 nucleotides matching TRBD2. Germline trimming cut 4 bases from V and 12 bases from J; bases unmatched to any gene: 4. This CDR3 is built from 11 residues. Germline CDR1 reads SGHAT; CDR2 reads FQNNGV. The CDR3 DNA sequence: TGTGCCAGCAGCTCCCGGGGGGGCGAGTACTTC. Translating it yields CASSSRGGEYF.

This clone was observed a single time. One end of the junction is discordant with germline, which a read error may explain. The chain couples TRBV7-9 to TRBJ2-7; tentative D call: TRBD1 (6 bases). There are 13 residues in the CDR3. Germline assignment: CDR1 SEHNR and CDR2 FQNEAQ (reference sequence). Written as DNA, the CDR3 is TGTGCCAGCAGAGCGGACAGCGCAACGGAGCAGCACTTC. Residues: CASRADSATEQHF.

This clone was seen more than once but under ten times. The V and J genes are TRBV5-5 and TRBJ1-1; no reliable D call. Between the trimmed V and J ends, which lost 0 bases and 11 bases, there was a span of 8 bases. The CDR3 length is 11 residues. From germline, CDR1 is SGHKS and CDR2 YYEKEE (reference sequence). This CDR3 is CASSLDQSAFF. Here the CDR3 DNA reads TGTGCCAGCAGCTTGGACCAGTCGGCTTTCTTT. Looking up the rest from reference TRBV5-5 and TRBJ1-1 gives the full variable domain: DAGVTQSPTHLIKTRGQQVTLRCSPISGHKSVSWYQQVLGQGPQFIFQYYEKEERGRGNFPDRFSARQFPNYSSELNVNALLLGDSALYLCASSLDQSAFFGQGTRLTVV.

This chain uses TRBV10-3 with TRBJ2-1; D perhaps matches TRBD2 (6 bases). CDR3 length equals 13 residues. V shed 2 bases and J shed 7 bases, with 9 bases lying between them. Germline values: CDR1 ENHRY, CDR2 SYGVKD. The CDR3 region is CAISEREENEQFF. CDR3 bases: TGTGCCATCAGTGAGAGGGAGGAAAATGAGCAGTTCTTC.

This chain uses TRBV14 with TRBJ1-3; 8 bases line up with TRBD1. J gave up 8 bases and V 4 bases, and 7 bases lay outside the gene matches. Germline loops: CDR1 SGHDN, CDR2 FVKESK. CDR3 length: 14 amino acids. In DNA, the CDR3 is TGTGCCAGCAGCCGACAGGGGCACTGGGACACCATATATTTT. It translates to CASSRQGHWDTIYF.

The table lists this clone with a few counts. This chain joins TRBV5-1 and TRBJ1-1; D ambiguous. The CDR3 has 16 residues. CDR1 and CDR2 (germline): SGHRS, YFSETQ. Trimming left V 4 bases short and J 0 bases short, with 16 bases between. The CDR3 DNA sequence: TGCGCCAGCAGCCAAACTTCGGGGAGGTTGAACACTGAAGCTTTCTTT. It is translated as CASSQTSGRLNTEAFF.